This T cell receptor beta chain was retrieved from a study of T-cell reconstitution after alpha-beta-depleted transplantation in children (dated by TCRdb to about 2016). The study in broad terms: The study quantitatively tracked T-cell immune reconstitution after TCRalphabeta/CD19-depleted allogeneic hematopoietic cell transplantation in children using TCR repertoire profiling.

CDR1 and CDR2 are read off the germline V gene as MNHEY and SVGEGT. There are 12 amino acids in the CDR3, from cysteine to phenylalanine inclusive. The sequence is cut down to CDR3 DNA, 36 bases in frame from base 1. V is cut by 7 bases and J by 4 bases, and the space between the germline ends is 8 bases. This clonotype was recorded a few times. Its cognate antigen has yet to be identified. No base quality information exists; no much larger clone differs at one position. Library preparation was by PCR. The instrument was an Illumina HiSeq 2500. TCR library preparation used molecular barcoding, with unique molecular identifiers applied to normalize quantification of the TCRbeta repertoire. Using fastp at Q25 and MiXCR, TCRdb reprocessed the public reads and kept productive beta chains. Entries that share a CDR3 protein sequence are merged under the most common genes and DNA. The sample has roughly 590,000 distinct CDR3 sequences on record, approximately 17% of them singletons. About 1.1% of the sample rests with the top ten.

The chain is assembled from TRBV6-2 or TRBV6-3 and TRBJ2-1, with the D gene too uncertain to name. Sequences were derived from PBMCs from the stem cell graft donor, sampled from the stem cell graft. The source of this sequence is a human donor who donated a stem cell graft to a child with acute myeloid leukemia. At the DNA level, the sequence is TGTGCCAGCACTCAGGAGTACAATGAGCAGTTCTTC. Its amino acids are CASTQEYNEQFF.